This entry concerns a single T cell receptor beta chain. Its cognate antigen is unknown. Sorting based on CD45RO/CCR7/CD25/CD127/CD95/CD27 separated CD4+ naive, central memory, regulatory and stem cell-like memory cells. The entry originates in a study of beta chain features in type 1 diabetes. Looking at the study overall: Cell yields, gender and age were comparable in patients and healthy donors. Examination covered 100 million to 140 million sorted cells spanning all samples.

The V gene lost 3 bases and the J gene lost 2 bases, with 10 bases spanning the gap. The CDR3 contains 14 residues. Germline V CDR1 and CDR2: KGHSH, LQKENI. The investigators reverse transcribed all of the isolated RNA, so they sequenced expressed TCRB transcripts. Method: immunoSEQ multiplex PCR; TCRdb's copy keeps in-frame clones and lacks some. The data show 620,000 or so clones, roughly a sixth seen once. Study outcomes and limitations: Shortening of TCRB CDR3s, moderate but significant, appeared in all four CD4+ subsets of Type 1 diabetes patients.

The rearrangement uses TRBV18 and TRBJ2-5; D possibly corresponds to TRBD2 (5 bases). The sequenced material came from naive CD4+ T cells from blood. This clonotype was sampled from a man aged 18 to 35 in good health. CDR3 DNA: TGTGCCAGCTCACCGGGGAGCACGCAAGAGACCCAGTACTTC. Its protein is CASSPGSTQETQYF.